The sample holds a few counts of the clone carrying this TCR beta chain. Its antigen is undetermined. This sample is drawn from a study of beta chain features in type 1 diabetes. Sorting produced populations that all topped 95% purity. Overall study results and limits: PCR might show a preference for shorter templates, equally across patients and controls.

With 1 base clipped from V and 0 bases from J, the junction kept 2 bases outside the gene matches. The CDR3 runs to 17 residues. Germline assignment: CDR1 LGHNA and CDR2 YSLEER. The sequenced template was cDNA made from the entire isolated RNA. It was found that naive, central memory and regulatory T cell samples averaged approximately 3.5 million reads. The repertoire was sequenced with immunoSEQ multiplex PCR; TCRdb's copy has only in-frame clones and lacks some. The table records around 200,000 clones, 10% to 15% of them present only once. Material for sequencing was central memory CD4+ T cells from blood. V gene TRBV4-3 combines with J gene TRBJ1-4; 10 bases fit TRBD1. This TCR came from a woman aged 18-35 years in good health. The CDR3 bases are TGCGCCAGCAGCCAAGGACAGGGGGCGTCAACTAATGAAAAACTGTTTTTT. This encodes CASSQGQGASTNEKLFF.